This TCR beta chain comes out of a study of blood T cells in healthy people across ages. Study conclusions and caveats: It was the long-lived donors that had more naive CD4+ cells and higher diversity than aged donors.

A second PCR of 7 to 11 cycles used a sample-barcoded 5' primer and a J-beta primer mix. Via MiXCR, TCRdb re-called the 5' RACE reads, giving one row per CDR3 protein. The sample carries 800,000 or so distinct CDR3 sequences, more than 20% recorded once. As regards this clonotype: Its antigen is still unknown.

This sample also appeared in a second study, on T cells of mothers and their children. Per that paper: Researchers put all of the extracted RNA into cDNA synthesis, using around 1.5 ug per 15 ul. Normalized overlap was always slightly, never significantly, higher in related than unrelated mother-child pairs.

The sequence came from a boy aged 10-17 years in good health. The sequenced sample consisted of blood.

CDR3 protein: CASSLFIFQTLTQETQYF. CDR3 DNA sequence: TGCGCCAGCAGCTTGTTTATTTTCCAGACTCTCACTCAAGAGACCCAGTACTTC. The chain joins TRBV5-1 to TRBJ2-5; D unresolved. Trimming stripped 1 base from V and 2 bases from J, with 21 bases between. CDR1 is SGHRS and CDR2 is YFSETQ in the germline V gene. This CDR3 comprises 18 residues.